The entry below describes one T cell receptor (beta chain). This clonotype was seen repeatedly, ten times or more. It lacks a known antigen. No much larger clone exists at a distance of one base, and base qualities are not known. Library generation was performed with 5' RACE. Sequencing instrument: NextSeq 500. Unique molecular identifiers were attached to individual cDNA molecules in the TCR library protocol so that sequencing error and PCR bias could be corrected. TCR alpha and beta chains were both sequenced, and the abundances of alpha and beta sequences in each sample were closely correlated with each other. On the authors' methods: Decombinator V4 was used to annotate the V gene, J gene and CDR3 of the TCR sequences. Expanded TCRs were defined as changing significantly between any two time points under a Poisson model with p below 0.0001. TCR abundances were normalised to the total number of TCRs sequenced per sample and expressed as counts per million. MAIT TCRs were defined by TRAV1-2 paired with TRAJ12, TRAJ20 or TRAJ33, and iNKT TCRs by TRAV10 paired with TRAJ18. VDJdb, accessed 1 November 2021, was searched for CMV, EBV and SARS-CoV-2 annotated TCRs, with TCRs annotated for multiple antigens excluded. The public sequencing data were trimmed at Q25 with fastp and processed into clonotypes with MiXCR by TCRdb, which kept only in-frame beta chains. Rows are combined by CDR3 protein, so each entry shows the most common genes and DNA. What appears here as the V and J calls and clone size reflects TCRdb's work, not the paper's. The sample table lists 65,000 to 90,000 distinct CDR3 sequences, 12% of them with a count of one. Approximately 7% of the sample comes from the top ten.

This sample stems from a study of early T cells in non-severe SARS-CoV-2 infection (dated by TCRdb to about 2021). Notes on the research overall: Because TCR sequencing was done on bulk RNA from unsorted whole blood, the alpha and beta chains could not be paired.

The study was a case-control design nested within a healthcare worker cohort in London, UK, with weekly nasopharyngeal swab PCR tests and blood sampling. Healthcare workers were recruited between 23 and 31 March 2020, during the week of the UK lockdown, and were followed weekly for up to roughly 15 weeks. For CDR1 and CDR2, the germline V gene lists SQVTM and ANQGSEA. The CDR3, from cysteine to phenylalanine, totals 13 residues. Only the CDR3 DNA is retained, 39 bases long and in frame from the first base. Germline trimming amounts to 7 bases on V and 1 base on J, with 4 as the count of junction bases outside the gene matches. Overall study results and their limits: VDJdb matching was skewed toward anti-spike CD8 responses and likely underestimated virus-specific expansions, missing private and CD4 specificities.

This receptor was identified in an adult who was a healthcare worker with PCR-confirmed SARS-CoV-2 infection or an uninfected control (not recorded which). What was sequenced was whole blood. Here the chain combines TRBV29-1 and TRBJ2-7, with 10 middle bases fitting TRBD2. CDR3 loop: CSARTSGSYEQYF. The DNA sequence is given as TGCAGCGCTAGGACTAGCGGATCCTACGAGCAGTACTTC.